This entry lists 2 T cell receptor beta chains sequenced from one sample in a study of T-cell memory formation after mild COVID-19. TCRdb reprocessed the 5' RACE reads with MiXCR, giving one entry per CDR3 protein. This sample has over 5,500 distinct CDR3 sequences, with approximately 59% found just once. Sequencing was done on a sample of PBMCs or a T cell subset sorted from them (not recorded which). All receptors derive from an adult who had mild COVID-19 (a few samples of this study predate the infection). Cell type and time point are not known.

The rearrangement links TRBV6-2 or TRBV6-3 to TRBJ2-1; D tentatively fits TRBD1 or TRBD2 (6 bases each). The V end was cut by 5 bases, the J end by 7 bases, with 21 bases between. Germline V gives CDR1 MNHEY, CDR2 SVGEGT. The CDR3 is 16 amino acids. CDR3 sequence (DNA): TGTGCCAGCAGTCACCACATTATCGGGGGCGTGAATGAGCAGTTCTTC. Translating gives CASSHHIIGGVNEQFF.

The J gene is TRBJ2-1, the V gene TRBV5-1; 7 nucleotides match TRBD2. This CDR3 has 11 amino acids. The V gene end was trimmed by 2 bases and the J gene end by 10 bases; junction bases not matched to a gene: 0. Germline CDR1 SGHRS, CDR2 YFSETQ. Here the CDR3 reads CASSFGGEQFF. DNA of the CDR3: TGCGCCAGCAGCTTCGGGGGGGAGCAGTTCTTC.